These 5 T cell receptor beta chains originate from one sample sequenced in a study of blood T cells in healthy people across ages. Sample-barcoded 5' priming and a J-beta primer mix drove a second PCR of 7 to 11 cycles. TCRdb ran MiXCR on the 5' RACE reads and lists one entry per CDR3 protein. The sample has hundreds of thousands of distinct CDR3 sequences, under 40% seen once. The specimen sequenced was blood. Every receptor here comes from a man aged 18 to 30 in good health.

This clonotype has at least ten counts. The V and J genes are TRBV12-3 or TRBV12-4 and TRBJ2-3, with a tentative D call TRBD2 (6 bases). Trimming took off 6 bases at V and 3 bases at J, with 16 bases between the two ends. The length of the CDR3 is 15 residues. The CDR3 bases are TGTGCCAGCAGAGAGCCGGGGGTGGGGACAGATACGCAGTATTTT. Protein: CASREPGVGTDTQYF.

The chain joins TRBV4-3 to TRBJ2-5; D uncertain. V gave up 2 bases and J gave up 2 bases, with 21 bases separating them. Germline V lookup: CDR1 LGHNA, CDR2 YSLEER. The CDR3 length is 18 residues. CDR3 sequence: CASSQNVTTTLAQETQYF. The CDR3, as DNA: TGCGCCAGCAGCCAAAACGTGACCACAACATTGGCACAAGAGACCCAGTACTTC.

The count of this clonotype is one. This chain connects TRBV29-1 to TRBJ1-1; no clear D gene. The CDR3 spans 12 residues. The germline V gene encodes CDR1 SQVTM and CDR2 ANQGSEA. The V and J ends lost 5 bases and 2 bases respectively, with 9 bases between them. The DNA of the CDR3 is TGCAGCGTTTTACGTCAAAACACTGAAGCTTTCTTT. It encodes CSVLRQNTEAFF.

On this clonotype: The junction departs from the called germline gene at one end, perhaps through a read error. V is TRBV5-1 and J is TRBJ2-5; D possibly corresponds to TRBD1 (8 bases). Germline V gene lookup returns CDR1 SGHRS and CDR2 YFSETQ. CDR3 length equals 14 residues. CDR3 coding DNA: TGCGCCGGCAGCTCGGACAGGGACTACAATGAGCAGTACTTC. Translated, it gives CAGSSDRDYNEQYF. Full variable domain (remainder filled in from reference TRBV5-1 and TRBJ2-5): KAGVTQTPRYLIKTRGQQVTLSCSPISGHRSVSWYQQTPGQGLQFLFEYFSETQRNKGNFPGRFSGRQFSNSRSEMNVSTLELGDSALYLCAGSSDRDYNEQYFGPGTRLLVL.

This clonotype appeared a single time. The chain employs TRBV20-1 and TRBJ1-1, with 9 nucleotides matching TRBD1. The germline V gene encodes CDR1 DFQATT and CDR2 SNEGSKA (reference sequence). J was trimmed by 0 bases and V by 8 bases; bases with no gene match: 4. The CDR3 runs 13 residues. The CDR3 DNA is TGCAGTACCAGACAGGGGGTGAACACTGAAGCTTTCTTT. This translates into CSTRQGVNTEAFF.